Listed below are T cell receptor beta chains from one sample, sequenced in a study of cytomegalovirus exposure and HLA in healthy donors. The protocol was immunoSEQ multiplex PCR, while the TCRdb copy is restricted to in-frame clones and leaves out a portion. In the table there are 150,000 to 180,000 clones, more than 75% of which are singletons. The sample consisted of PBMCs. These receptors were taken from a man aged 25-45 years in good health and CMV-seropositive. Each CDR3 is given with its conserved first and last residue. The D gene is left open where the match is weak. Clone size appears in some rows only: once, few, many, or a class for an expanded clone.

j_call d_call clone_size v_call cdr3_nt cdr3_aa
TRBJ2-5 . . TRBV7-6 TGTGCCAGCAGCGTAGGGGGTCTACGGGGACAAGAGACCCAGTACTTC CASSVGGLRGQETQYF
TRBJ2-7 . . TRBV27 TGTGCCAGCAGTCCCCATTCTGGCACCGAGCAGTACTTC CASSPHSGTEQYF
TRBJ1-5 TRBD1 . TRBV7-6 TGTGCCAGCACCCTGGACAGGTTGTATAGCAATCAGCCCCAGCATTTT CASTLDRLYSNQPQHF
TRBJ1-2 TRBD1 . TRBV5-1 TGCGCCAGCAGCGAGGGACAGGGAAGGAACTATGGCTACACCTTC CASSEGQGRNYGYTF
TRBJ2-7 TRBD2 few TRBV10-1 TGCGCCAGCAGTGAGGCCGGGACTAGCGTCGGCGAGCAGTACTTC CASSEAGTSVGEQYF
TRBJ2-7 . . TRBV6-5 TGTGCCAGTCAAGCCCTACCCTACGAGCAGTACTTC CASQALPYEQYF
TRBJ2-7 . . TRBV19 TGTGCCAGTAGTTCGAGGTACGAGCAGTACTTC CASSSRYEQYF
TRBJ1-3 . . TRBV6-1 TGTGCCAGCACCCTCTTGTACAACTCTGGAAACACCATATATTTT CASTLLYNSGNTIYF
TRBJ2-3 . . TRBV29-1 TGCAGCGTATCCTCGGATACGCAGTATTTT CSVSSDTQYF
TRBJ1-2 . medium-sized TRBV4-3 TGCGCCAGCAGCCAAGATATAGGGGTCTATGGCTACACCTTC CASSQDIGVYGYTF
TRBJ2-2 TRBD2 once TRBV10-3 TGTGCCATCAGTGGGGGAGGGGTTCGGACCGGGGAGCTGTTTTTT CAISGGGVRTGELFF
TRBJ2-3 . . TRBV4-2 TGTGCCAGCAGCCAAGTTGACAGCGACACAGATACGCAGTATTTT CASSQVDSDTDTQYF
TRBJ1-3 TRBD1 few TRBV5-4 TGTGCCAGCAGCTTTGGCGGAGGGGACAGTGGAAACACCATATATTTT CASSFGGGDSGNTIYF
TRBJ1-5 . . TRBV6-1 TGTGCCAGCAGTGGGCTGACAGGCCAGCCCCAGCATTTT CASSGLTGQPQHF
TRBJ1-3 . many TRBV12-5 TGTGCTAGTGGTTTTTTCAGAAACACCATATATTTT CASGFFRNTIYF
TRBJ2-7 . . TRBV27 TGTGCCAGCAGTCGCACAGCGGAGGACGAGCAGTACTTC CASSRTAEDEQYF
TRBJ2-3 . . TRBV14 TGTGCCAGCAGCCGGGTAGCGGGCACAGATACGCAGTATTTT CASSRVAGTDTQYF
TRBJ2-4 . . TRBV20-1 TGCAGTTCTCCCAATCGGGACATTCAGTACTTC CSSPNRDIQYF
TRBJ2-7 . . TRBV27 TGTGCCAGCAGTTCTTTACGGGGGACCTACGAGCAGTACTTC CASSSLRGTYEQYF
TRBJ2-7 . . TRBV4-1 TGCGCCAGCAGCCAAGAAATTAACCCCTATACCCCCGAGCAGTACTTC CASSQEINPYTPEQYF
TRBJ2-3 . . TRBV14 TGTGCCAGCAGCCTCCCAGGGACAGATACGCAGTATTTT CASSLPGTDTQYF
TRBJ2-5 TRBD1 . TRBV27 TGTGCCAGCAGTTTATTGTATCGGACAGGGGGTGGGGAGACCCAGTACTTC CASSLLYRTGGGETQYF
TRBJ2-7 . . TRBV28 TGTGCCAGCAGTTTAAACTACGAGCAGTACTTC CASSLNYEQYF
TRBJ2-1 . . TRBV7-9 TGTGCCAGCCCTAGGGGCAGTCTCGATGAGCAGTTCTTC CASPRGSLDEQFF